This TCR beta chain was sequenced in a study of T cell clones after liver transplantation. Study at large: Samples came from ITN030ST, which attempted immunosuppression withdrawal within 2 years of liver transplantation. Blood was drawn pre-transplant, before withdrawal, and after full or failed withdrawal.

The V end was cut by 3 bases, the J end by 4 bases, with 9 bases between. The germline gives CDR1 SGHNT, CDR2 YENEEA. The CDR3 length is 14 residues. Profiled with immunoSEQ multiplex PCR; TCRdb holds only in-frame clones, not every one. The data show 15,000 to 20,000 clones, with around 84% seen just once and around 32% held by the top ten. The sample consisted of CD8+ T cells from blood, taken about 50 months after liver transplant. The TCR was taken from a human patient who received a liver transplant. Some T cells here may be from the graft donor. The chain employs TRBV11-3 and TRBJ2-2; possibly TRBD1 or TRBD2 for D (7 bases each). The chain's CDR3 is CASSFRGGTGELFF. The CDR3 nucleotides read TGTGCCAGCAGCTTCAGGGGGGGCACCGGGGAGCTGTTTTTT.